This T cell receptor beta chain was captured in a study of patients and donors after allogeneic stem cell transplantation. This clonotype occurred a few times. The CDR3 totals 15 residues. V lost 0 bases, J lost 1 base, and 9 bases lay in between. CDR1 and CDR2 from the germline V gene are SGHRS and YFSETQ. Via MiXCR, TCRdb re-called the RT-PCR reads, giving one row per CDR3 protein. The data contain some 880,000 distinct CDR3 sequences, under 20% of them seen just once; the ten biggest clones take up roughly 6%. The sequence was collected from a human donor who was either an allogeneic HSCT recipient or a stem cell or donor lymphocyte infusion donor (not recorded which). It is not recorded whose cells these are; they may come from a transplant donor. Sequences were obtained from blood, either unsorted or a sorted T cell fraction (not recorded which). The chain couples TRBV5-1 to TRBJ2-3; D tentatively fits TRBD1 or TRBD2 (5 bases each). The CDR3 loop reads CASSLVGDRTDTQYF. CDR3 nucleotide sequence: TGCGCCAGCAGCTTGGTAGGGGACCGCACAGATACGCAGTATTTT. The full variable domain, its missing parts supplied by reference TRBV5-1 and TRBJ2-3, is KAGVTQTPRYLIKTRGQQVTLSCSPISGHRSVSWYQQTPGQGLQFLFEYFSETQRNKGNFPGRFSGRQFSNSRSEMNVSTLELGDSALYLCASSLVGDRTDTQYFGPGTRLTVL.